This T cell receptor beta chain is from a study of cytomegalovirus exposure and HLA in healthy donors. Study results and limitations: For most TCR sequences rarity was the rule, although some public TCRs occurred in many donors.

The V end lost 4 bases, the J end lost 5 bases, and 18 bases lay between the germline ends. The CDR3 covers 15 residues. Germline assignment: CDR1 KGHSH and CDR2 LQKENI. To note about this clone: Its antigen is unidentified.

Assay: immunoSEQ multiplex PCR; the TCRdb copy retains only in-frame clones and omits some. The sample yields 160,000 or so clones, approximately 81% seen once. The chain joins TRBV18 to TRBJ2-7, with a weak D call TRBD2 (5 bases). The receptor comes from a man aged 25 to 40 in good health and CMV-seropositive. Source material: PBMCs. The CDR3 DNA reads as TGTGCCAGCTCACAACTAATTCGGGGTGAGGACGAGCAGTACTTC. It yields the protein CASSQLIRGEDEQYF.